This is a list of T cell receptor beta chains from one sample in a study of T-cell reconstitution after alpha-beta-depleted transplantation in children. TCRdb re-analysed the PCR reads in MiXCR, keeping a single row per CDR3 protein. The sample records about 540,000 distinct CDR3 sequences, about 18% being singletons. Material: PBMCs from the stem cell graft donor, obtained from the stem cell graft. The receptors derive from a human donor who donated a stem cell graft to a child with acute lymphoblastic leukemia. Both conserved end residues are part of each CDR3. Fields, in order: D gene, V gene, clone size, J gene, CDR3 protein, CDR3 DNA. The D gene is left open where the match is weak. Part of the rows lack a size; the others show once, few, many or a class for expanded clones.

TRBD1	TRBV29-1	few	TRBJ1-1	CSALDRGGYSTEAFF	TGCAGCGCCCTGGACAGGGGAGGGTATAGCACTGAAGCTTTCTTT
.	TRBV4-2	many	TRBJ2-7	CASSRELGAGEQYF	TGTGCCAGCAGCCGGGAACTAGGAGCCGGTGAGCAGTACTTC
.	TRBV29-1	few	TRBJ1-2	CSGDPDGNYGYTF	TGCAGCGGTGACCCGGACGGTAACTATGGCTACACCTTC
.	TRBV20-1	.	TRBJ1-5	CSARGPRMGNQPQHF	TGCAGTGCTAGGGGCCCCCGAATGGGCAATCAGCCCCAGCATTTT
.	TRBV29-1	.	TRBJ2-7	CSVDVGAYEQYF	TGCAGCGTTGACGTCGGAGCCTACGAGCAGTACTTC
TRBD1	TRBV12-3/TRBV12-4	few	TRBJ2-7	CASGDRAIYEQYF	TGTGCCAGCGGGGACAGGGCCATCTACGAGCAGTACTTC
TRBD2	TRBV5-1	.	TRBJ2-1	CASSPSSGGRNEQFF	TGCGCCAGCAGCCCTTCCAGCGGGGGGCGGAATGAGCAGTTCTTC
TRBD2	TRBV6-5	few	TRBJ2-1	CASSYATGGENEQFF	TGTGCCAGCAGTTACGCGACGGGAGGGGAGAATGAGCAGTTCTTC
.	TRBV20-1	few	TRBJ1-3	CSASAGLTGNTIYF	TGCAGTGCTAGCGCGGGGCTGACTGGAAACACCATATATTTT
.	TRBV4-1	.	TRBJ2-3	CASSFGLSTDTQYF	TGCGCCAGCAGCTTTGGACTATCCACAGATACGCAGTATTTT
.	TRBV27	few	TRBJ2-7	CASTDWGSSYEQYF	TGTGCCAGCACAGACTGGGGCAGCTCCTACGAGCAGTACTTC
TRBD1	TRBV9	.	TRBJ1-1	CASSGGQGWTEAFF	TGTGCCAGCAGCGGAGGACAGGGGTGGACTGAAGCTTTCTTT
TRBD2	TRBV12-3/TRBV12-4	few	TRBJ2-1	CASKISGREANEQFF	TGTGCCAGCAAGATCAGCGGGAGGGAGGCCAATGAGCAGTTCTTC
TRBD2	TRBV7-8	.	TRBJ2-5	CASREGASGETQYF	TGTGCCAGCAGGGAAGGGGCTAGCGGGGAGACCCAGTACTTC
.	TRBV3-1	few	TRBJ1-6	CASSHLNQGVYSPLHF	TGTGCCAGCAGCCATCTCAACCAGGGAGTTTATTCACCCCTCCACTTT
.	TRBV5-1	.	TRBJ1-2	CASSLEVSGVDGYTF	TGCGCCAGCAGCTTGGAGGTGTCAGGCGTTGATGGCTACACCTTC
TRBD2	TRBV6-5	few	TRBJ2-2	CASILHRPTSGGYTGELFF	TGTGCCAGCATTTTACACAGGCCTACTAGCGGGGGGTACACCGGGGAGCTGTTTTTT
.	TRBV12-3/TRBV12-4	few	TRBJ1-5	CASSSTGFYGQPQHF	TGTGCCAGCAGTTCCACAGGTTTCTATGGTCAGCCCCAGCATTTT
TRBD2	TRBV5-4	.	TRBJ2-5	CASSLGHRAGGETHYF	TGTGCCAGCAGCTTGGGTCACCGAGCGGGAGGGGAGACCCACTACTTC
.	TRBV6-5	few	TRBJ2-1	CASSYSSVRDEQFF	TGTGCCAGCAGTTACTCGTCTGTTCGCGATGAGCAGTTCTTC
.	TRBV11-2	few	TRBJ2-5	CASSLGIRGGETQYF	TGTGCCAGCAGCTTAGGAATCAGGGGGGGGGAGACCCAGTACTTC
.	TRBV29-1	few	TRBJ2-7	CSAGVQGYEQYF	TGCAGCGCCGGGGTACAGGGCTACGAGCAGTACTTC
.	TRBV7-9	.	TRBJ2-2	CASSFSGDHTGELFF	TGTGCCAGCAGCTTCTCAGGGGATCACACCGGGGAGCTGTTTTTT
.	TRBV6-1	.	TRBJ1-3	CASRTNGYREGNTIYF	TGTGCCAGCAGAACCAATGGGTATCGGGAAGGAAACACCATATATTTT
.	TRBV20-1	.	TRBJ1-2	CSARDRQDGYTF	TGCAGTGCTAGAGACCGACAGGATGGCTACACCTTC
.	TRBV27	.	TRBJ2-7	CATFSLGRETYEQYF	TGTGCCACTTTTTCCTTGGGTAGAGAGACCTACGAGCAGTACTTC
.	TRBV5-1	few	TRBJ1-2	CASSNFFVQGYGYTF	TGCGCCAGCAGCAATTTCTTTGTCCAGGGCTATGGCTACACCTTC
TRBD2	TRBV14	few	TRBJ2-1	CASSQTSGTYNEQFF	TGTGCCAGCAGCCAGACTAGCGGGACCTACAATGAGCAGTTCTTC
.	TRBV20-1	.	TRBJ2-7	CSAPGPSRGDEQYF	TGCAGTGCACCGGGACCGTCTAGGGGCGACGAGCAGTACTTC
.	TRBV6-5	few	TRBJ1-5	CASSLSLANLGDQPQHF	TGTGCCAGCAGTTTAAGTTTAGCCAACCTTGGGGATCAGCCCCAGCATTTT
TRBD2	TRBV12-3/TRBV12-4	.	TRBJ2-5	CASSFQGLAIETQYF	TGTGCCAGCAGTTTCCAGGGACTAGCAATTGAGACCCAGTACTTC